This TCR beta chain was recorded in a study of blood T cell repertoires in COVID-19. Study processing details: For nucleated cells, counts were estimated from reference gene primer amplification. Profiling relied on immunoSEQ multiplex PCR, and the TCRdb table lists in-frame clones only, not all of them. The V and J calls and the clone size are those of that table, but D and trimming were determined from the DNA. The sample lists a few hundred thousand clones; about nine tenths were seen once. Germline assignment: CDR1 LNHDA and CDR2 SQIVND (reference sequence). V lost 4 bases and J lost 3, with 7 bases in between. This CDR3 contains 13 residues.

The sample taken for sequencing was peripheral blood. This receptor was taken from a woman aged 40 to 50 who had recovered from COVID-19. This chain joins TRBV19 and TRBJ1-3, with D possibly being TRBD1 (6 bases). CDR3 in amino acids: CASSRDNGNTIYF. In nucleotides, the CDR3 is TGTGCCAGTAGTAGGGACAATGGAAACACCATATATTTT.